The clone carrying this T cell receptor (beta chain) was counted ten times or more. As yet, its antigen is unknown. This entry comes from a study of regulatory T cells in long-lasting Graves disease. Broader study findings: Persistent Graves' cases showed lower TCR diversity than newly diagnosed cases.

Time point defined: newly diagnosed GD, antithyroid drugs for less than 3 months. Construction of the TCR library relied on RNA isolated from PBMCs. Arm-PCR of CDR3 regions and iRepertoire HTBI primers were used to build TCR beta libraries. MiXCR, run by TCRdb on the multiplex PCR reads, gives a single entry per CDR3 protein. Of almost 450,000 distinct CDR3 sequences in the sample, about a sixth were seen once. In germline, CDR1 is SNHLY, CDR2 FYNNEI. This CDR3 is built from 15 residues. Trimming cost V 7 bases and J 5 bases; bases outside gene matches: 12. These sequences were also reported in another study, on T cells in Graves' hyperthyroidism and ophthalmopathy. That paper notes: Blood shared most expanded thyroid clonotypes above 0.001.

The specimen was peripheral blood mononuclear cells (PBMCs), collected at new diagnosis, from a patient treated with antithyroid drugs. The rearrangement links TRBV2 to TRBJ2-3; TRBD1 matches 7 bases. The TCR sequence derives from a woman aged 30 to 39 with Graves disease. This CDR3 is CASNLRTGIIDTQYF. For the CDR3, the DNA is TGTGCCAGCAACCTACGGACAGGTATTATAGATACGCAGTATTTT.